The following is a TCR beta chain sequence with its context. Antigen unknown. The germline gives CDR1 MNHEY, CDR2 SMNVEV (reference sequence). The CDR3 covers 15 residues. Trimming at V came to 6 bases and at J to 0 bases, leaving 6 bases not matched to a gene. Libraries were prepared by immunoSEQ multiplex PCR; TCRdb keeps only in-frame clonotypes and omits some of them. The profile covers about 150,000 clones, with approximately 90% appearing a single time and around 1.1% taken by the ten largest. The data derive from a study of T cell responses to AZD1222 COVID-19 vaccine. Notes on the study in general: Females made up more of the donors, who were largely white British, and clonal diversity may have come out too low. Along spike, vaccine-associated CD4 TCRs were found throughout, with dominance at 160-218 and 743-854. Baseline seropositivity characterized only a handful of AZD1222 recipients.

The source is an adult who received the AZD1222 COVID-19 vaccine. This specimen was peripheral blood, taken 28 days after the second AZD1222 dose. This rearrangement joins TRBV27 to TRBJ2-3; 7 nucleotides line up with TRBD2. The chain's CDR3 is CASSPLARSTDTQYF. The CDR3 DNA follows: TGTGCCAGCAGCCCACTAGCGCGGAGCACAGATACGCAGTATTTT.